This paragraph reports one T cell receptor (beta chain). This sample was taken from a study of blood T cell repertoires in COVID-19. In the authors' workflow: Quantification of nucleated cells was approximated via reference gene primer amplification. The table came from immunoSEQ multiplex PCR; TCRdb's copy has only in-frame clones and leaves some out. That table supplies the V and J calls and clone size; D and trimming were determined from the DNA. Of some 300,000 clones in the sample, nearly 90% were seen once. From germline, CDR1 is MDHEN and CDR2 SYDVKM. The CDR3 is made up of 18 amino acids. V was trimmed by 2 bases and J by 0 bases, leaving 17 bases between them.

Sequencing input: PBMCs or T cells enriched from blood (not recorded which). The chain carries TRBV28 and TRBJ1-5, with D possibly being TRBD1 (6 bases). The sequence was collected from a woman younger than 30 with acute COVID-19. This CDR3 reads CASSLTVGAIYSNQPQHF. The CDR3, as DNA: TGTGCCAGCAGTTTAACAGTGGGGGCAATTTATAGCAATCAGCCCCAGCATTTT.